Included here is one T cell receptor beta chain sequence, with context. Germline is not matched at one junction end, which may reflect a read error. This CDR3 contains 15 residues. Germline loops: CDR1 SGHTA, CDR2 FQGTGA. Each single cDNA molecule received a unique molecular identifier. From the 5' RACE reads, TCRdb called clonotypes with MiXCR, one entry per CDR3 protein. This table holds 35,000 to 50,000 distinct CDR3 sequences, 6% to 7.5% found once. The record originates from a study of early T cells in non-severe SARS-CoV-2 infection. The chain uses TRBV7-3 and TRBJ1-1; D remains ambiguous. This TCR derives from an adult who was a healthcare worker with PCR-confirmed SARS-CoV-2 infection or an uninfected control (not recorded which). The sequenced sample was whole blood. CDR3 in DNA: TGTGCCAGCAGCTTAAGTGGGTACGGGAGCACTGAAGTTTTCTTT. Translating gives CASSLSGYGSTEVFF.